The sequence of this T cell receptor (beta chain) was determined in a study of T cell responses to AZD1222 COVID-19 vaccine (dated by TCRdb to about 2021). In the study overall: A total of approximately 230 trial participants underwent TCR sequencing, of whom 207 received two doses of AZD1222 and about 25 received two doses of the MenACWY control vaccine. Enrollment into the trials was organized by age into subgroups of 18-55, 56-69 and 70-plus years, and those subgroups contained 148, 28 and 57 TCR-sequenced participants, respectively.

Study-wide conclusions, independent of this receptor: After two AZD1222 doses, both the breadth and the depth of spike-specific TCRs were significantly higher than at day 0 and than in MenACWY recipients. No day 14 peak-response samples were available, so repertoires were characterized only after the peak T cell response. Conclusions about previously exposed vaccinees were limited because only 5 or 6 AZD1222 recipients were SARS-CoV-2 seropositive at baseline. The 56-69-year group was small, and its depth increase did not reach significance, likely because of low power. Participants were mostly white British, with more females than males. The authors suggested clonal diversity may have been underestimated. CD4 TCRs associated with the vaccine covered the entire spike protein, and the dominant responses were in regions 160-218 and 743-854. Reportedly, close to half of the unique spike-specific TCRs recognized epitopes lying outside the regions that are mutated in the B.1.351 and B.1.1.7 variants.

The meaning of the sample's time point label: about 28 days (+/-7) after the second vaccine dose. What the treatment or condition label conveys for this sample: meningococcal conjugate vaccine given as trial control. Vaccinee samples came from UK trials COV001 and COV002, including a single-blind randomized controlled phase 2/3 trial of AZD1222 (ChAdOx1 nCoV-19) in healthy adults. For TCRbeta chain sequencing, PBMC samples from trial participants were taken at day 0 and at day 28 after the second dose. The CDR3 runs 11 residues from the cysteine to the phenylalanine. The DNA shown is the 33-base CDR3, in frame from base 1. As encoded in the germline V gene, CDR1 is MDHEN while CDR2 is SYDVKM. Trimming removed 2 bases from V and 2 bases from J, leaving 0 bases between the germline ends. As concerns this clone: The clone's antigen remains unknown. No clone much larger than this one lies a single base away; base qualities are absent. This CDR3 is also generated by other DNA sequences in the sample.

The CDR3 regions of human TCRbeta chains were analyzed by immunosequencing. The study's processing was this. Repertoire TCRs were checked for matches against a reference library of SARS-CoV-2-specific TCRs that had been generated using the MIRA antigen-specificity platform. Breadth meant the fraction of unique TCRs that were SARS-CoV-2-associated, whereas depth meant the fraction of total T cells that were SARS-CoV-2-associated. Each spike-specific TCR was assigned to its reactive spike region and to a CD4 or CD8 class using the MIRA data. Log10-transformed breadth and depth values were compared by one-way ANOVA with Sidak's multiple comparisons tests. As stored in TCRdb, this immuneACCESS dataset retains in-frame rearrangements with V and J assigned. A fraction of the clones does not appear; measured against another copy, unresolved V genes explain less than half of the discrepancy, and the remainder lacks a known reason. The D gene and trimming were derived from the DNA, and the V and J assignments and clone size from that table. This sample comprises some 170,000 clones, approximately 90% of them detected only once. The top ten clonotypes cover roughly 4.3% of the sample.

This sequence originates from an adult who received the MenACWY meningococcal vaccine as a control. The specimen comprised peripheral blood, sampled 28 days after the second dose of the MenACWY control vaccine. Here the chain combines TRBV28 and TRBJ1-2, with the D gene not confidently named. The base sequence is TGTGCCAGCAGTTTAAACTATGGCTACACCTTC. Its amino acids are CASSLNYGYTF.